Listed here are 28 T cell receptor beta chains from one sample, sequenced in a study of identical twins' blood T cells. From the 5' RACE reads, TCRdb called clonotypes with MiXCR, one entry per CDR3 protein. The data show roughly 340,000 distinct CDR3 sequences, roughly 30% seen once. Sequencing was performed on PBMCs. The receptors here all came from a woman aged 18 to 55 in good health.

The CDR3 DNA is TGTGCCAGCAGCAATAGGGGGACAGGCGCCTTCGGTGGCTACACCTTC. It specifies CASSNRGTGAFGGYTF. This chain uses TRBV5-6 with TRBJ1-2; TRBD1 agrees at 8 bases. Looked up from germline, CDR1 is SGHDT and CDR2 is YYEEEE. The V gene end was trimmed by 4 bases and the J gene end by 7 bases; junction bases not matched to a gene: 15. This CDR3 contains 16 residues.

This clonotype was seen a few times. The rearrangement uses TRBV20-1 and TRBJ1-3, with D unclear. Germline-derived CDR1 and CDR2 are DFQATT and SNEGSKA (reference sequence). CDR3 length: 15 amino acids. V shed 6 bases and J shed 8 bases, with 23 bases lying between them. The CDR3 DNA reads as TGCAGTGCCCGGGCCCGAAGGGCACCTCGGGACACCATATATTTT. Translating gives CSARARRAPRDTIYF.

This clonotype appeared a few times. The chain is built from TRBV5-1 and TRBJ2-1; D is possibly TRBD2 (6 bases). Trimming removed 1 base at V and 6 bases at J, with 11 bases between. CDR1 is SGHRS and CDR2 is YFSETQ in the germline V gene. The CDR3 extends over 14 amino acids. This CDR3 reads CASSLRGMVNEQFF. DNA of the CDR3: TGCGCCAGCAGCTTGCGGGGGATGGTCAATGAGCAGTTCTTC. The variable domain in full, completed from reference TRBV5-1 and TRBJ2-1, reads KAGVTQTPRYLIKTRGQQVTLSCSPISGHRSVSWYQQTPGQGLQFLFEYFSETQRNKGNFPGRFSGRQFSNSRSEMNVSTLELGDSALYLCASSLRGMVNEQFFGPGTRLTVL.

This chain joins TRBV7-2 and TRBJ2-7; D is unresolved. Germline CDR1 and CDR2: SGHTA and FQGNSA. V was shortened by 0 bases and J by 4 bases, with 13 bases between the two germline ends. The CDR3 is made up of 15 amino acids. Written as DNA, the CDR3 is TGTGCCAGCAGCTTAGCGTGGCCCTTTGGTTACGAGCAGTACTTC. Its protein is CASSLAWPFGYEQYF.

For the CDR3, the DNA is TGCAGTGCTGGGGGCCGGGGGAGTTTCTATGGCTACACCTTC. This translates into CSAGGRGSFYGYTF. This chain links TRBV20-1 with TRBJ1-2; D may be TRBD1 (6 bases). The CDR3 covers 14 residues. Trimming cost V 5 bases and J 4 bases, with 17 bases left between them. CDR1 DFQATT and CDR2 SNEGSKA come from the germline V gene (reference sequence).

The V and J genes are TRBV3-1 and TRBJ1-2; D not certain. CDR3 length equals 15 residues. V dropped 4 bases and J dropped 4 bases, with 16 bases sitting between them. CDR1 and CDR2 from the germline V gene are LGHDT and YNNKEL (reference sequence). CDR3 sequence (DNA): TGTGCCAGCAGCCGTTCAGAGGTTGTGTCCTATGGCTACACCTTC. Translated, it gives CASSRSEVVSYGYTF.

This clonotype has only a few counts. The rearrangement links TRBV6-6 to TRBJ1-1; no firm D call. V was clipped by 8 bases and J by 7 bases, with 20 bases between them. This CDR3 is built from 14 residues. From germline, CDR1 is MNHNY and CDR2 SVGAGI (reference sequence). For the CDR3, the DNA is TGTGCCAGCCGGCAACAGTCTATTACCGGTGAAGCTTTCTTT. Amino acids: CASRQQSITGEAFF.

The V and J genes are TRBV3-1 and TRBJ1-1; D call uncertain. V gave up 0 bases and J gave up 5 bases, with 7 bases separating them. The germline V gene encodes CDR1 LGHDT and CDR2 YNNKEL (reference sequence). There are 13 residues in the CDR3. CDR3 sequence: CASSQERRTEAFF. The DNA for the CDR3 is TGTGCCAGCAGCCAAGAACGAAGGACTGAAGCTTTCTTT.

This clonotype was picked up a small number of times. DNA for the CDR3: TGTGCCAGCAGCTTAGACCAAACAACTAACTATGGCTACACCTTC. It codes for CASSLDQTTNYGYTF. The rearrangement links TRBV7-8 to TRBJ1-2; D not certain. In germline, CDR1 is SGHVS, CDR2 FQNEAQ. Trimming removed 1 base from V and 0 bases from J, with 9 bases in between. The CDR3 contains 15 residues. The variable domain in full, completed from reference TRBV7-8 and TRBJ1-2, reads GAGVSQSPRYKVAKRGQDVALRCDPISGHVSLFWYQQALGQGPEFLTYFQNEAQLDKSGLPSDRFFAERPEGSVSTLKIQRTQQEDSAVYLCASSLDQTTNYGYTFGSGTRLTVV.

This chain connects TRBV20-1 to TRBJ1-1; D uncertain. V lost 3 bases, J lost 8 bases, and 13 bases lay in between. This CDR3 is 12 amino acids long. Germline V lookup: CDR1 DFQATT, CDR2 SNEGSKA (reference sequence). In DNA, the CDR3 is TGCAGTGCTAGTAGCCCTACCTTGGAAGCTTTCTTT. Its protein product is CSASSPTLEAFF.

The V gene is TRBV7-9, the J gene TRBJ2-1; the match to TRBD2 covers 8 bases. Per the germline V gene, CDR1 is SEHNR and CDR2 is FQNEAQ (reference sequence). The V segment lost 1 base and the J segment 8 bases; nucleotides outside the gene matches: 7. The CDR3 extends over 15 amino acids. CDR3 nucleotides: TGTGCCAGCAGCTTAGTCGGGAGGGCCTCCCATGAGCAGTTCTTC. Residues: CASSLVGRASHEQFF.

This clonotype was seen a handful of times. This chain links TRBV12-3 or TRBV12-4 with TRBJ1-6; 7 bases match TRBD1. This CDR3 has 14 residues. V lost 3 bases to trimming and J lost 10 bases; unmatched junction nucleotides: 6. In DNA, the CDR3 is TGTGCCAGCAGTTTGGCAGGGGGAAGCTCACCCCTCCACTTT. Protein sequence: CASSLAGGSSPLHF.

This clonotype was recorded a few times. The V and J genes are TRBV19 and TRBJ1-3; perhaps TRBD1 as D (5 bases). CDR1 is LNHDA and CDR2 is SQIVND in the germline V gene (reference sequence). Trimming pared 10 bases from V and 2 bases from J, leaving 15 bases between. The CDR3 spans 14 residues. CDR3 region: CATRDLLAGNTIYF. In nucleotides, the CDR3 is TGTGCCACCCGGGACCTTTTAGCTGGAAACACCATATATTTT.

This clonotype has more than one count but fewer than ten. The chain combines TRBV7-9 with TRBJ1-2; D is unclear. Germline values: CDR1 SEHNR, CDR2 FQNEAQ (reference sequence). The V and J ends lost 5 bases and 6 bases respectively, with 7 bases between them. There are 11 residues in the CDR3. CDR3 DNA sequence: TGTGCCAGCAGCCTCGCCGATGGCTACACCTTC. Residues: CASSLADGYTF.

The chain uses TRBV5-1 and TRBJ2-7; 7 bases are a match to TRBD1. Germline V gene data show CDR1 as SGHRS and CDR2 as YFSETQ. V trimming: 6 bases; J trimming: 4 bases; junction bases outside the gene matches: 4. The CDR3 sequence is 12 residues long. The CDR3 region has the DNA TGCGCCAGCAAGGGACAGACATACGAGCAGTACTTC. This codes for CASKGQTYEQYF.

CDR3 nucleotides: TGTGCCAGCAGCGGCGGCCTGCCAAATTCACCCCTCCACTTT. It translates to CASSGGLPNSPLHF. This chain joins TRBV9 and TRBJ1-6, with D hard to call. The germline V gene has CDR1 SGDLS and CDR2 YYNGEE. Trimming shortened V by 3 bases and J by 7 bases, and 11 bases separated the two germline ends. The CDR3 has 14 amino acids.

The rearrangement links TRBV7-9 to TRBJ2-6, with D hard to call. CDR1 is SEHNR and CDR2 is FQNEAQ in the germline V gene (reference sequence). V lost 7 bases and J lost 0, with 7 bases in between. This CDR3 spans 14 amino acids. For the CDR3, the DNA is TGTGCCAGCAATGGGATCTCTGGGGCCAACGTCCTGACTTTC. Protein product: CASNGISGANVLTF.

On this clonotype itself: With a much larger clone just one base away, this may be a read error. The chain recombines TRBV20-1 with TRBJ2-1; D may be TRBD2 (6 bases). CDR1 is DFQATT and CDR2 is SNEGSKA in the germline V gene (reference sequence). The CDR3 sequence is 13 residues long. V was trimmed by 5 bases and J by 9 bases, leaving 17 bases between them. In DNA, the CDR3 is TGCAGTGCTGCGGGACGGGGGTGGAGTGAGCAGTTCTTC. It translates to CSAAGRGWSEQFF.

The J gene is TRBJ1-1, the V gene TRBV20-1; the D gene is possibly TRBD1 (6 bases). CDR3 length equals 16 residues. Per germline, CDR1 DFQATT and CDR2 SNEGSKA (reference sequence). The V end lost 1 base, the J end lost 10 bases, and 25 bases lay between the germline ends. CDR3 sequence reads: CSARARGGKGVTGAFF. CDR3 nucleotides: TGCAGTGCTAGAGCAAGAGGGGGTAAGGGGGTAACAGGAGCTTTCTTT.

The rearrangement joins TRBV10-3 to TRBJ2-5, with 10 bases identical to TRBD2. CDR3 size: 15 residues. Germline CDR1 reads ENHRY; CDR2 reads SYGVKD. Trimming at V came to 6 bases and at J to 2 bases, leaving 6 bases not matched to a gene. CDR3 sequence reads: CAIRTLAGGQETQYF. The CDR3 DNA is TGTGCCATCAGAACGTTAGCGGGGGGACAAGAGACCCAGTACTTC.

The sample holds many counts of this clonotype. The J gene is TRBJ1-2, the V gene TRBV10-3; D is ambiguous. V lost 0 bases to trimming and J lost 2 bases, with 7 bases between them. Germline CDR1 reads ENHRY; CDR2 reads SYGVKD. This CDR3 spans 14 amino acids. This chain's CDR3 is CAISESVGNYGYTF. As DNA, the CDR3 is TGTGCCATCAGTGAGTCAGTAGGCAACTATGGCTACACCTTC.

V and J are TRBV19 and TRBJ1-5; 9 positions match TRBD1. The J segment lost 4 bases and the V segment lost 5 bases, leaving 6 bases of the junction unmatched. Germline V gene sequence: CDR1 LNHDA, CDR2 SQIVND (reference sequence). The CDR3 is 15 residues long. This chain's CDR3 is CASSDRDRVNQPQHF. CDR3 sequence (DNA): TGTGCCAGTAGTGACCGGGACAGGGTAAATCAGCCCCAGCATTTT.

This clonotype was found a few times. The chain has TRBV5-1 and TRBJ2-1; perhaps D is TRBD1 or TRBD2 (5 bases each). Trimming left V 4 bases short and J 4 bases short, with 15 bases between. The CDR3 is 15 amino acids. Per germline, CDR1 SGHRS and CDR2 YFSETQ. Written as DNA, the CDR3 is TGCGCCAGCAGCGACCGGGACCGACAATACAATGAGCAGTTCTTC. Translating gives CASSDRDRQYNEQFF.

This clonotype was recorded at least ten times. The chain employs TRBV7-2 and TRBJ2-2; unclear D gene. V lost 4 bases to trimming and J lost 4 bases, with 13 bases between them. This CDR3 region has 15 residues. Germline V gene data show CDR1 as SGHTA and CDR2 as FQGNSA. DNA of the CDR3: TGTGCCAGCAGCTCCTTCGTGGTCGTCACCGGGGAGCTGTTTTTT. Amino acid sequence: CASSSFVVVTGELFF.

Only a few counts were recorded for this clonotype. The rearrangement joins TRBV7-9 to TRBJ1-3; D possibly corresponds to TRBD1 (5 bases). Per germline, CDR1 SEHNR and CDR2 FQNEAQ (reference sequence). The CDR3 length is 18 residues. V gave up 4 bases and J gave up 0 bases, with 19 bases separating them. Written as DNA, the CDR3 is TGTGCCAGCAGCTCGATTCGCCAGGGACGGAGCTCTGGAAACACCATATATTTT. Its protein product is CASSSIRQGRSSGNTIYF.

This clonotype was recorded a few times. J is TRBJ2-7 and V is TRBV27, with D tentatively TRBD2 (6 bases). Trimming took 6 bases from V and 4 from J, leaving 13 bases between them. CDR1 and CDR2 (germline): MNHEY, SMNVEV (reference sequence). This CDR3 is built from 13 residues. The CDR3 protein is CASSLGGYYEQYF. CDR3 sequence (DNA): TGTGCCAGCAGCCTAGGAGGGTATTACGAGCAGTACTTC.

This clonotype was detected ten times or more. This sequence joins TRBV27 and TRBJ1-1; D unclear. Between the trimmed V and J ends, which lost 6 bases and 0 bases, there was a span of 14 bases. From germline, CDR1 is MNHEY and CDR2 SMNVEV (reference sequence). The CDR3 is made up of 15 amino acids. The CDR3 coding sequence is TGTGCCAGCAGCATATCTGGGATTATGAACACTGAAGCTTTCTTT. It is translated as CASSISGIMNTEAFF.

This clonotype was counted a few times. The V gene is TRBV6-5, the J gene TRBJ2-2; 7 bases line up with TRBD2. The CDR3 spans 15 residues. Trimming cost V 0 bases and J 9 bases; bases outside gene matches: 7. CDR1 is MNHEY, CDR2 SVGAGI, per germline. CDR3 in amino acids: CASSYSRGGTWELFF. The CDR3 DNA sequence: TGTGCCAGCAGTTACTCTCGCGGGGGAACCTGGGAGCTGTTTTTT.